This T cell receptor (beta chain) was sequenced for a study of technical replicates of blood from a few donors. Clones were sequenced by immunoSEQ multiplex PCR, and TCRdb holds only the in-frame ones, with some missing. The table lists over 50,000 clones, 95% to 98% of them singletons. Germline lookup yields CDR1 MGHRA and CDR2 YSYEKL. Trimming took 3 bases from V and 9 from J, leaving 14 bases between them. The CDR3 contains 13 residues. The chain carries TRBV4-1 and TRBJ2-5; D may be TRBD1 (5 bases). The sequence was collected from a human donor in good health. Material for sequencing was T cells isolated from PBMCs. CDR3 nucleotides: TGCGCCAGCAGCCAGGCCCCGCAAGGGGCCCAGTACTTC. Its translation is CASSQAPQGAQYF.